This entry is about one T cell receptor beta chain. This clonotype was picked up a small number of times. There is no known antigen for this receptor. Base qualities were left out, and no much larger clone turns up one base away. Libraries were built with multiplex PCR. The sequencer listed for this sample is Illumina HiSeq 4000. CDR3 regions were amplified by Arm-PCR with iRepertoire HTBI primers to construct TCR beta libraries. Before sequencing, the PCR products underwent gel purification. Regarding the original processing steps: Gene usage analysis of CDR3 amino acid clonotypes relied on the roughly 60 TRBV and fewer than 15 TRBJ segments identified across samples. COPE and FqMerger were used to merge the filtered high-quality paired reads into contigs. BLAST was used to align contigs to IMGT TRBV, TRBD and TRBJ reference genes, and CDR3 was defined according to IMGT. Highly expanded clones were defined as clonotypes with a frequency above 0.1%. Shannon entropy was used to measure repertoire diversity, and the Gini coefficient was used to measure V-J evenness. A clonotype was considered public if more than one individual shared it. TCRdb itself trimmed the public reads at Q25 with fastp, ran MiXCR and retained productive beta chains. Here each entry gathers all rows of one CDR3 protein and keeps the most common genes and DNA. In this record, the V and J calls reflect TCRdb's handling and not the investigators' own analysis. This sample has about 420,000 distinct CDR3 sequences in its table, and about 17% of those were observed once. Roughly 23% of the sample is taken by the ten largest.

These data originate in a study of regulatory T cells in long-lasting Graves disease (dated by TCRdb to about 2021). In terms of the full investigation: Antithyroid drugs had been taken for less than 3 months by newly diagnosed Graves' disease patients. This study used TCR sequencing and RNA sequencing of peripheral blood to compare persistent Graves' disease patients against newly diagnosed Graves' disease patients. The study took place in China and was registered as a clinical trial. TCR sequencing covered around 13 persistent and about 20 newly diagnosed Graves' disease patients, around 33 samples in total. Beyond this particular receptor, the publication reports: Because the primary lesion, thyroid tissue, could not be accessed, the study looked at peripheral blood alone. The small sample size was acknowledged by the authors as a limitation that may reduce accuracy. Sequencing and analysis were restricted to the TCR beta chain. TRBV28, TRBJ1-2 and TRBJ2-5 were preferentially used in persistent disease, while TRBV20-1 and TRBJ2-1 were favored in newly diagnosed disease. A larger number of public clonotypes was shared among persistent patients (fewer than 3,000) than among newly diagnosed patients (around 970). Lower TCR Shannon entropy and fewer highly expanded clones were observed in persistent Graves' disease patients than in newly diagnosed patients, which suggested clonal expansion.

The time point label for this specimen denotes: newly diagnosed GD, antithyroid drugs for less than 3 months. For both TCR sequencing and RNA sequencing, RNA was extracted from PBMCs using TRIzol. The diagnosis of Graves' disease followed American Thyroid Association guidelines. Patients were recruited from an endocrinology department in Xi'an, China. Each patient gave 7.5 to 10 milliliters of peripheral blood, collected in an EDTA anticoagulant tube. PBMCs were isolated by Ficoll Paque Plus density gradient separation without further T cell sorting. An Agilent 2100 Bioanalyzer and agarose gel were used to assess RNA quality, and a NanoDrop 2000 was used to measure RNA concentration. For CDR1 and CDR2, the germline V gene lists SGDLS and YYNGEE. There are 15 amino acids in the CDR3, from cysteine to phenylalanine inclusive. The CDR3 DNA has 45 bases and is translated from base 1. Relative to germline, V is 0 bases shorter and J is 8 bases shorter, with 17 bases between their ends.

These data also featured in a second study, about T cells in Graves' hyperthyroidism and ophthalmopathy. As that second study puts it: Stable Graves' hyperthyroidism was defined as the absence of progression to ophthalmopathy over 18 months of follow-up. The hyperthyroidism patients were between 18 and 65 years old and newly diagnosed, with a disease duration of less than 2 months. Patients with uncontrolled infections, other autoimmune diseases, pregnancy or lactation were excluded. Clinical symptoms, serum thyroxine and TRAb, thyroid ultrasound, and orbital computed tomography formed the basis for the diagnoses. For the first round of RT-PCR on the TCR CDR3, the HTBI primer set was used together with the Qiagen OneStep RT-PCR kit. Most expanded thyroid clonotypes (frequency above 0.001) were also detected in blood, a finding suggesting that blood repertoires may reflect thyroid immune responses. Ophthalmopathy was separated from stable hyperthyroidism by a 13 V-J signature model, with around 88% sensitivity and about 81% specificity obtained in cross-validation and 80%/75% obtained in testing. In validation, the model predicted progression to ophthalmopathy with over 60% sensitivity and approximately 78% specificity, a median of about 6 months before onset. TCR V-J signatures able to tell the groups apart were searched for in a discovery cohort of about a hundred patients, of whom under 45 had Graves' ophthalmopathy and 55 to 60 had stable Graves' hyperthyroidism. Prospective prediction of ophthalmopathy was tested in an independent validation cohort of 18 to 20 hyperthyroidism patients and around 16 patients who later progressed to ophthalmopathy. The approximately 90 discovery patients were divided at random into training and test sets in a 7:3 ratio. In addition, the study compared T-cell repertoires in thyroid tissue and in blood from 6 or 7 Graves' hyperthyroidism patients. Once sampling was done, hyperthyroidism patients were given methimazole at a starting dose of 30 mg daily, whereas ophthalmopathy patients were given high-dose intravenous methylprednisolone. Libraries were constructed in a second round of multiplex PCR, after which size selection and purification were performed. Paired-end sequencing of the libraries was performed with 100 bp reads on an Illumina HiSeq2000. SOAPnuke was used to process the raw data, with reads discarded if the reads contained adapters or uncalled bases, had a mean Phred below 15, or lacked an exact constant-primer or identifier match. High-quality paired reads were merged with COPE v1.2.5, and unique nucleotide sequences were defined as clonotypes. MiTCR v1.1 was used to align clonotypes to the IMGT TRBV, TRBD and TRBJ reference segments. Only V-J combinations with frequency above 0.0001, covering roughly 99% of repertoires, were analysed. A TCS score was defined as the ratio of F50 (clonal expansion) to E x V (chaos), with BLOSUM62-based TCRdist applied between CDR3 peptides within each V-J. Welch's t-statistics and random forest reduced around 510 V-J features to roughly 13, which were used in a naive Bayes classifier (R e1071). No statistical method was used to set the sample size in advance, and investigators knew the group allocation. TCR Vbeta CDR3 sequencing of approximately 140 peripheral blood samples (roughly 43 ophthalmopathy, 75 or so hyperthyroidism and approximately 17 progressor patients) is reported in the paper.

The sequencing here drew on peripheral blood mononuclear cells (PBMCs), taken at new diagnosis, from a patient treated with antithyroid drugs. Rearrangement joined TRBV9 to TRBJ1-1; possibly the D gene is TRBD1, per 5 matching bases. This clonotype originated in a woman aged 18-30 years with Graves disease. Donor details come from another sample of the same person, matched by shared clones. The DNA reads TGTGCCAGCAGCGTAGAGGCTACGGTGGAGGGGGAAGCTTTCTTT. This gives the protein CASSVEATVEGEAFF.